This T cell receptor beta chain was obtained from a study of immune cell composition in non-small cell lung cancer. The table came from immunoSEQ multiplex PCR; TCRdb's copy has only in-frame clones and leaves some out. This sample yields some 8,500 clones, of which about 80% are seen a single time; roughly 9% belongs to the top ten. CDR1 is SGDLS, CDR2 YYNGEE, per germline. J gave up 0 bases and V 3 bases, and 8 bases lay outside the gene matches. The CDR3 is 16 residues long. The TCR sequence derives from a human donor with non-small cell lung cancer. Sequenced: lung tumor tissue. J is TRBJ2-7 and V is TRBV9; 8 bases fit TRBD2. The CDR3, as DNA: TGTGCCAGCAGCGCCCTGGCGGGAGGTCCCTCCTACGAGCAGTACTTC. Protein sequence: CASSALAGGPSYEQYF.